This record concerns one T cell receptor beta chain sequence. No antigen is known for it. Prior to sequencing, the ViraFEST assay stimulated PBMC with viral peptide pools, which expanded the antigen-specific CD4+ T cells. The culture ran for 10 days before CD4+ T cells were isolated. Among the vaccine recipients, none had a prior SARS-CoV-2 infection, and nucleocapsid antibodies were negative. IL-2 medium took the place of half the medium on both days 3 and 7. Germline trimming cut 5 bases from V and 2 bases from J; bases unmatched to any gene: 3. Germline V gene lookup returns CDR1 MDHEN and CDR2 SYDVKM. The CDR3 sequence is 14 residues long. Sequenced by immunoSEQ multiplex PCR; TCRdb stores in-frame clones only, minus some. The sample includes over 45,000 clones, under 70% of them seen just once. This specimen comes from a study of vaccination effects on CD4 cells after COVID-19. The study, taken as a whole, reports: Marked clonal contraction was seen late after vaccination (in both infection- and vaccine-induced clones). Convalescent patients in the study were few, and early post-infection timepoints were absent.

The TCR was taken from a human donor who received a COVID-19 vaccine. This specimen consisted of CD4+ T cells from PBMCs cultured with SARS-CoV-2 spike peptides, obtained before COVID-19 vaccination. The V call is TRBV28, the J call TRBJ2-7; TRBD1 aligns across 10 bases. CDR3 loop: CASSPGTGAYEQYF. The CDR3 nucleotides read TGTGCCAGCAGTCCCGGGACAGGGGCCTACGAGCAGTACTTC.